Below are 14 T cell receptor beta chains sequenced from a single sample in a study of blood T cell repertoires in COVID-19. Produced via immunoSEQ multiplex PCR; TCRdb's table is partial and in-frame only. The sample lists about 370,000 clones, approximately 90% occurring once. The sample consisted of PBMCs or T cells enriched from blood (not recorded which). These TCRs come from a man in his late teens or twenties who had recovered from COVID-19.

CDR3 residues: CASSPGTGSGIVYGYTF. CDR3 bases: TGTGCCAGCAGTCCCGGGACAGGGTCAGGAATTGTCTATGGCTACACCTTC. V usage is TRBV6-6 and J usage is TRBJ1-2; 9 nucleotides line up with TRBD1. In germline, CDR1 is MNHNY, CDR2 SVGAGI (reference sequence). The CDR3 has 17 residues. V trimming: 5 bases; J trimming: 4 bases; junction bases outside the gene matches: 14.

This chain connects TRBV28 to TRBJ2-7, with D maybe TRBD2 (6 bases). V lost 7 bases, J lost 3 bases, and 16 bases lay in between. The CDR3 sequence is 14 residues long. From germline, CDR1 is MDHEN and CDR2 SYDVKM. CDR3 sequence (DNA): TGTGCCAGCATTGGGACTTCTTCTAACTACGAGCAGTACTTC. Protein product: CASIGTSSNYEQYF.

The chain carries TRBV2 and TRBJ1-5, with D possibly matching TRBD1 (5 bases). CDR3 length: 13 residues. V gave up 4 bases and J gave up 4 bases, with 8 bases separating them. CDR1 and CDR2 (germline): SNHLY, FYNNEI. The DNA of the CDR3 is TGTGCCAGCAGTGTGGGGGGTAATCAGCCCCAGCATTTT. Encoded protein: CASSVGGNQPQHF.

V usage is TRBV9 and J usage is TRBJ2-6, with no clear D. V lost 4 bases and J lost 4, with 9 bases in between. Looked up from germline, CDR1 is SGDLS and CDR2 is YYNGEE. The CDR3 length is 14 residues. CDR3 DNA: TGTGCCAGCAGCCCCTCCTTGGGGGCCAACGTCCTGACTTTC. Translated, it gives CASSPSLGANVLTF.

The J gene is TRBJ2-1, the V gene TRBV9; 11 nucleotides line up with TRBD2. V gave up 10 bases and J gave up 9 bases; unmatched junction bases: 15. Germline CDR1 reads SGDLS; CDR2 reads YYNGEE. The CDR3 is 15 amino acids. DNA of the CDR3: TGTGCCCCGGGGTTCACTAGCGGGAGTAAGGGTGAGCAGTTCTTC. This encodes CAPGFTSGSKGEQFF.

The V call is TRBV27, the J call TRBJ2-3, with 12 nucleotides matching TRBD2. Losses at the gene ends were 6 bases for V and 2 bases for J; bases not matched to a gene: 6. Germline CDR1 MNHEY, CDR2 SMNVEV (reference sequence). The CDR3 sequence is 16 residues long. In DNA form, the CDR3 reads TGTGCCAGCAGCCCAGGACTAGCGGGGTTCACAGATACGCAGTATTTT. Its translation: CASSPGLAGFTDTQYF.

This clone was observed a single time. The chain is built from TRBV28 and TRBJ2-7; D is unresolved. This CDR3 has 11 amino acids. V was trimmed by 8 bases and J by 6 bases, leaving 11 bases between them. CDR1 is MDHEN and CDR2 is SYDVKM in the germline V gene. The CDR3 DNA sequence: TGTGCCAGCGGATCAGCGAGCGAGCAGTACTTC. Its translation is CASGSASEQYF.

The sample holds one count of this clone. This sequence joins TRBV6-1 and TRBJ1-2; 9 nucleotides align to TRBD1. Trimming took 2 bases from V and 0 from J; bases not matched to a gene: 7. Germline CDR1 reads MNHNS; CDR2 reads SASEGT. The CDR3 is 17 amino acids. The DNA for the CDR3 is TGTGCCAGCAGTGAACGACAGGGGGGCATGGCTAACTATGGCTACACCTTC. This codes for CASSERQGGMANYGYTF.

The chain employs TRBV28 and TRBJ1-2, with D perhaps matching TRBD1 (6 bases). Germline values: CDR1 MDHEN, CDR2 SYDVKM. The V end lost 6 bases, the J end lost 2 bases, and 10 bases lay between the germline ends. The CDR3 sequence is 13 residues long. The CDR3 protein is CASRRGINYGYTF. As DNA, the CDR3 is TGTGCCAGCAGGAGGGGGATCAACTATGGCTACACCTTC.

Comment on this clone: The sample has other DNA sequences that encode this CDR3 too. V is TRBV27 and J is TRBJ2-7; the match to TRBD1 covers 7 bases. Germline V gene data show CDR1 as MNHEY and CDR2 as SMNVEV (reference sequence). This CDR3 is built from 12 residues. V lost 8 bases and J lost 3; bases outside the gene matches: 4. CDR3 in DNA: TGTGCCAGCCGACAGGGAATCTACGAGCAGTACTTC. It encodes CASRQGIYEQYF.

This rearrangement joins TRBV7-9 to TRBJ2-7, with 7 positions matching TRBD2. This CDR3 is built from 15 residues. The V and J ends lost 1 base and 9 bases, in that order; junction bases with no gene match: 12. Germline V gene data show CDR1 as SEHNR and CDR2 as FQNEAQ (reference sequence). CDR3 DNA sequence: TGTGCCAGCAGCTTAGATCAGGGTGTGGTAGCGGGGCAGTACTTC. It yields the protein CASSLDQGVVAGQYF.

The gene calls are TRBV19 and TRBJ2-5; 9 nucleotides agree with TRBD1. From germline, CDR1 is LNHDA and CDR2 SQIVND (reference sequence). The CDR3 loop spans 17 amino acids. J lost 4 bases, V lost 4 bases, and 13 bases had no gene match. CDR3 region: CASSRAGQGPLVETQYF. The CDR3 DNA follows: TGTGCCAGTAGTAGGGCTGGACAGGGGCCACTGGTAGAGACCCAGTACTTC.

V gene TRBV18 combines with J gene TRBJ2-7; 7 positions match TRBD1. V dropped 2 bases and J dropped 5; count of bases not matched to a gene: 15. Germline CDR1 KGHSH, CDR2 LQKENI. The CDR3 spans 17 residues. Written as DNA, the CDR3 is TGTGCCAGCTCACCAACACAGGGGCCTAGGCCGAAGGACGAGCAGTACTTC. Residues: CASSPTQGPRPKDEQYF.

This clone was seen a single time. The CDR3 DNA follows: TGTGCCAGCAGCTTGCGTGGGACAGTTATTAGGGTCACTGAAGCTTTCTTT. Residues: CASSLRGTVIRVTEAFF. This chain connects TRBV5-6 to TRBJ1-1; 7 positions match TRBD1. The ends lost 1 base at V and 4 bases at J; junction bases unmatched: 13. Germline V gene lookup returns CDR1 SGHDT and CDR2 YYEEEE. The CDR3 has 17 amino acids.